One and the same sample provided the 18 T cell receptor beta chains below, sequenced in a study of blood T cell repertoires in COVID-19. Profiling relied on immunoSEQ multiplex PCR, and the TCRdb table lists in-frame clones only, not all of them. Among 200,000 to 250,000 clones listed, under 90% were seen once. Source material: peripheral blood. The receptors shown here come from a woman of 80 years or more with COVID-19, enrolled during active disease.

The table lists this clone with a count of one. The V and J genes are TRBV7-3 and TRBJ1-1; 8 nucleotides agree with TRBD1. Trimming took 5 bases from V and 6 from J; bases not matched to a gene: 5. Germline lookup yields CDR1 SGHTA and CDR2 FQGTGA. This CDR3 has 13 amino acids. The CDR3 DNA sequence: TGTGCCAGCAGCAACATGGACAGGGCTGAAGCTTTCTTT. It specifies CASSNMDRAEAFF.

The genes are TRBV10-3 and TRBJ2-4; D perhaps matches TRBD1 (5 bases). Germline CDR1 and CDR2: ENHRY and SYGVKD. This CDR3 has 14 amino acids. V lost 3 bases and J lost 1, with 7 bases in between. CDR3 loop: CAISEDSAKNIQYF. DNA for the CDR3: TGTGCCATCAGTGAAGACAGCGCCAAAAACATTCAGTACTTC.

The chain couples TRBV2 to TRBJ2-7; weak D call: TRBD1 (5 bases). CDR1 SNHLY and CDR2 FYNNEI come from the germline V gene. The CDR3 is 14 residues long. V was clipped by 7 bases and J by 1 base, with 14 bases between them. CDR3 amino acids: CASTVQGVSYEQYF. The CDR3 DNA is TGTGCCAGCACTGTGCAGGGTGTATCCTACGAGCAGTACTTC.

This chain connects TRBV6-4 to TRBJ2-1, with 10 bases fitting TRBD2. V lost 6 bases to trimming and J lost 1 base; unmatched junction nucleotides: 3. Germline CDR1 and CDR2: MRHNA and SNTAGT. CDR3 length equals 15 residues. CDR3 protein: CASRIAGGSYNEQFF. CDR3 nucleotide sequence: TGTGCCAGCAGAATAGCGGGGGGATCCTACAATGAGCAGTTCTTC.

The rearrangement uses TRBV7-3 and TRBJ1-6; TRBD1 might be the D (5 bases). Per germline, CDR1 SGHTA and CDR2 FQGTGA. The CDR3 runs to 13 residues. Trimming left V 4 bases short and J 7 bases short, with 8 bases between. The CDR3, as DNA: TGTGCCAGCAGCTCAGGGATCAATTCACCCCTCCACTTT. This codes for CASSSGINSPLHF.

The chain joins TRBV21-1 to TRBJ1-6. TRBV21-1 is an annotated pseudogene. The length of the CDR3 is 16 residues. CDR3: CASSKVGREADSPLHF. CDR3 DNA: TGTGCCAGCAGCAAAGTGGGTAGGGAGGCGGATTCACCCCTCCACTTT.

The chain combines TRBV6-5 with TRBJ1-1, with D possibly matching TRBD1 (6 bases). The CDR3 is 15 residues long. Trimming left V 0 bases short and J 1 base short, with 9 bases between. The germline V gene encodes CDR1 MNHEY and CDR2 SVGAGI. CDR3 nucleotide sequence: TGTGCCAGCAGTTACTCGCAACAGGGGAACACTGAAGCTTTCTTT. It encodes CASSYSQQGNTEAFF.

This chain connects TRBV6-5 to TRBJ1-5, with D possibly being TRBD1 (5 bases). The germline V gene has CDR1 MNHEY and CDR2 SVGAGI. CDR3 length equals 15 residues. Deletions cut 6 bases from V and 0 bases from J, with 12 bases between. CDR3 in DNA: TGTGCCAGCAGAACCAGGGAAGTTAGCAATCAGCCCCAGCATTTT. Its protein is CASRTREVSNQPQHF.

The chain is built from TRBV20-1 and TRBJ1-5, with D unresolved. CDR3 length equals 12 residues. Germline V gene sequence: CDR1 DFQATT, CDR2 SNEGSKA (reference sequence). Deletions cut 3 bases from V and 4 bases from J, with 7 bases between. The CDR3 protein is CSASDGNQPQHF. The CDR3 DNA is TGCAGTGCTAGTGACGGGAATCAGCCCCAGCATTTT.

J is TRBJ1-2 and V is TRBV5-1; D ambiguous. Per germline, CDR1 SGHRS and CDR2 YFSETQ. CDR3 length: 13 residues. Trimming left V 0 bases short and J 4 bases short, with 7 bases between. CDR3 in amino acids: CASSLAQSYGYTF. CDR3 coding DNA: TGCGCCAGCAGCTTGGCGCAGTCCTATGGCTACACCTTC.

J is TRBJ1-4 and V is TRBV5-1, with unresolved D. V was cut by 0 bases and J by 6 bases, with 12 bases left in between. The CDR3 consists of 15 residues. Germline V gene lookup returns CDR1 SGHRS and CDR2 YFSETQ. The CDR3 reads CASSLAGSRDEKLFF. The CDR3 DNA reads as TGCGCCAGCAGCTTGGCTGGGAGTCGAGATGAAAAACTGTTTTTT. The full variable domain, completed using reference TRBV5-1 and TRBJ1-4, is KAGVTQTPRYLIKTRGQQVTLSCSPISGHRSVSWYQQTPGQGLQFLFEYFSETQRNKGNFPGRFSGRQFSNSRSEMNVSTLELGDSALYLCASSLAGSRDEKLFFGSGTQLSVL.

This chain connects TRBV5-4 to TRBJ1-2, with D perhaps matching TRBD1 (5 bases). The CDR3 runs 15 residues. Germline V gene data show CDR1 as SGHNT and CDR2 as YYREEE (reference sequence). Trimming shortened V by 1 base and J by 4 bases, and 14 bases separated the two germline ends. Here the CDR3 reads CASSLQGTPGYGYTF. The CDR3 coding sequence is TGTGCCAGCAGCTTGCAGGGAACCCCCGGCTATGGCTACACCTTC.

V usage is TRBV7-3 and J usage is TRBJ2-2, with unresolved D. Germline lookup yields CDR1 SGHTA and CDR2 FQGTGA. The CDR3 length is 15 residues. V was cut by 3 bases and J by 0 bases, with 8 bases left in between. CDR3 in amino acids: CASSLTPSNTGELFF. The CDR3 DNA sequence: TGTGCCAGCAGCTTGACTCCCTCGAACACCGGGGAGCTGTTTTTT.

The chain recombines TRBV5-5 with TRBJ1-5, with no clear D. The V end was cut by 3 bases, the J end by 0 bases, with 10 bases between. Germline CDR1 reads SGHKS; CDR2 reads YYEKEE (reference sequence). The CDR3 consists of 15 residues. CDR3 nucleotide sequence: TGTGCCAGCAGCTCGTTCAGAAATAGCAATCAGCCCCAGCATTTT. It is translated as CASSSFRNSNQPQHF.

This clone occurred once. V and J are TRBV18 and TRBJ1-5, with 8 bases identical to TRBD1. V dropped 4 bases and J dropped 15; count of bases not matched to a gene: 11. This CDR3 has 13 amino acids. Germline assignment: CDR1 KGHSH and CDR2 LQKENI. The CDR3 DNA reads as TGTGCCAGCTCACACGAGGCGGGACAGGCCTGGCATTTT. Translated, it gives CASSHEAGQAWHF.

The gene calls are TRBV7-9 and TRBJ2-5; no clear D gene. Germline CDR1 is SEHNR and CDR2 is FQNEAQ (reference sequence). Trimming removed 5 bases at V and 5 bases at J, with 15 bases between. The CDR3 consists of 14 residues. CDR3 sequence: CASSLRDWRETQYF. The CDR3 DNA sequence: TGTGCCAGCAGCCTAAGAGACTGGCGGGAGACCCAGTACTTC.

The chain employs TRBV9 and TRBJ1-6; 7 bases match TRBD1. Germline V gene lookup returns CDR1 SGDLS and CDR2 YYNGEE. The V gene end was trimmed by 0 bases and the J gene end by 6 bases; junction bases not matched to a gene: 3. This CDR3 is 15 amino acids long. This chain's CDR3 is CASSVGGQRNSPLHF. DNA for the CDR3: TGTGCCAGCAGCGTAGGGGGACAGCGTAATTCACCCCTCCACTTT.

V usage is TRBV10-3 and J usage is TRBJ2-1; D is ambiguous. V lost 0 bases and J lost 0, with 9 bases in between. The CDR3 consists of 16 residues. CDR1 ENHRY and CDR2 SYGVKD come from the germline V gene. CDR3 coding DNA: TGTGCCATCAGTGAGTCGTCGCCAGGCTCCTACAATGAGCAGTTCTTC. Amino acid sequence: CAISESSPGSYNEQFF.